This record looks at one TCR beta chain sequence and its context. Its antigen is still unknown. Base qualities were left out, and no much larger clone turns up one base away. The cohort consisted of hundreds of healthy bone marrow donors. At the time of sampling, every cohort member was nominally healthy, though immune exposures that went unrecorded were likely present. The donor was CMV seropositive and belonged to the group of over 250 seropositive cohort members. Every donor gave a peripheral blood sample, and the peripheral blood mononuclear cells from that sample were used for TCR beta sequencing. Genomic DNA was extracted from the blood cell samples with the Qiagen DNeasy Blood Extraction Kit. The library was obtained by the immunoSEQ multiplex PCR assay. For the multiplex PCR, a mixture combining 60 forward primers for TCR Vbeta segments and 13 reverse primers for TCR Jbeta segments was used. A multiplex PCR assay on genomic DNA amplified the CDR3 region of rearranged TCR beta genes. The amplified TCR beta libraries were sequenced on the Illumina HiSeq System as 87-base-pair reads. The paper's data handling went like this. A later analysis tallied 70 million to 100 million unique TCR beta chains across the 650 to 750 repertoires, and about 10 million of those chains were shared by two or more donors. To remove PCR and sequencing errors, raw reads were error-corrected and collapsed into unique sequences using a nearest-neighbor algorithm that merged closely related sequences. V, D and J gene segments were assigned by aligning CDR3 sequences to IMGT reference sequences. Each retained sequence needed at least a six-nucleotide match to both a V gene segment and a J gene segment. Rearrangements were called productive when the CDR3 lacked stop codons and stayed in frame with V and J; all others were non-productive. Following IMGT convention, CDR3 was defined as the stretch from the second conserved V-encoded cysteine to the conserved J-encoded phenylalanine. The earlier analysis of about 590 of the donors excluded sequences that lacked an unambiguous match to a single V gene segment. In an earlier analysis of some 590 of the donors, a V segment was called functional when productive rearrangements were above 56.7%, and segregating when the standard deviation between donors exceeded 5%. To diagnose cytomegalovirus status from the catalog of TCR beta chain sequences, a statistical classification framework was built. In a later analysis, TCR nucleotide sequences were compared against IMGT/GENE-DB human TR gene sequences so that V and J genes could be assigned. In a later analysis, CDR3 sequences and most-parsimonious VDJ recombination scenarios were assigned using the TCRdist pipeline. A later analysis defined each TCR beta chain by its CDR3 amino acid sequence plus V-gene family, and excluded reads lacking a unique V-gene family. A later analysis removed 500 to 650 highly shared, low-generation-probability nucleotide sequences to deal with suspected cross-contamination and a sequencing artifact. In a later analysis, a clonal expansion index for each public chain was calculated from normalized within-repertoire ranks of inferred template counts. Generation probabilities in a later analysis came from a VDJ recombination model fitted to out-of-frame rearrangements, and those results were checked against IGoR. Hypergeometric tests were used in a later analysis to score TCR-TCR, TCR-HLA and TCR-CMV co-occurrence, with a repertoire-size bias correction applied to the TCR pairs. A later analysis estimated false discovery rates by permuting HLA or CMV assignments 20 times. In a later analysis, co-occurring TCRs were grouped using DBSCAN, with TCRdist sequence similarity added in when clustering inside HLA-allele-positive subsets. Co-occurrence clustering excluded repertoires with fewer than 30,000 or more than 120,000 public chains, plus five with anomalous nucleotide sharing. In TCRdb, the immuneACCESS table is reduced to in-frame sequences with V and J assigned. These tables do not hold every clone; where another copy was compared, an unresolved V gene accounts for under half, and the others remain unexplained. That table furnishes V, J and clone size, whereas the DNA furnished D and trimming. This sample has some 130,000 clones in its table, and 82% of those were observed once. The top ten hold approximately 10% of the sample.

The germline V gene (reference sequence) specifies MNHEY as CDR1 and SMNVEV as CDR2. There are 16 amino acids in the CDR3, from cysteine to phenylalanine inclusive. Only the CDR3 portion is preserved as DNA: 48 bases, with reading frame beginning at the first base. The junction carries 18 bases between V and J, which are trimmed by 7 bases and 3 bases respectively. This record comes from a study of cytomegalovirus exposure and HLA in healthy donors (dated by TCRdb to between 2016 and 2019). A note on the overall study: In an earlier analysis of about 560 of the donors, about 260 Gb of sequence data and 120 million or so unique TCR beta sequences from 150 million to 200 million T cells were reported. Donor age, sex, ethnicity and CMV serostatus were compiled alongside the repertoire data. Roughly 300 gigabases of sequencing data and tens of millions of unique TCR sequences were included in an early release covering about 600 HLA-typed donors. Along with the roughly 610-subject first cohort, a separate validation cohort of over 90 different subjects was used. To decide whether each TCR beta V gene segment behaved as functional or pseudogenic, an earlier analysis of some 580 of the donors relied on high-throughput TCR beta sequencing. The number of typed donors differed by locus: about 629-630 for A, B, C, DRB1 and DQB1; approximately 530 for DQA1; roughly 600 for DPA1; and some 430 for DPB1. About 5 DR-DQ haplotypes were handled as single units for association and clustering, since linkage in the cohort was strong. To predict cytomegalovirus infection status, the study combined high-throughput TCR immunosequencing, statistical association of individual TCRs with disease status, and machine learning. Rather than using new phenotypic data, the later analysis identified candidate immune exposures from TCR beta sequences and from how often those sequences occurred across donors. Among a few hundred genotyped donors of the cohort, an average of 235,054 unique TCR beta nucleotide sequences were sequenced per donor, roughly 20% of them non-productive. All discovery cohort repertoires had been generated on a single sequencing platform. The study aimed to test whether cataloging public T cell receptors could reveal signatures of past pathogen exposure. A later analysis re-examined previously published TCR beta repertoires from just over 650 donors and added high-resolution HLA genotyping to investigate patterns of TCR occurrence. Of the 350 to 400 genotyped donors, approximately 82% fell in the genetic ancestry cluster associated with self-reported Caucasian donors. A later genetic analysis used genome-wide SNP genotypes for about three fifths of the roughly 700 donors, treating that subset as a discovery cohort. HLA typing included class I and class II loci at four-digit resolution. The study profiled the T cell repertoires of hundreds of subjects by immunosequencing and related them to cytomegalovirus serostatus.

General findings and caveats noted by the study authors: Roughly uniform sequencing depth across donors was assumed in presence/absence analyses, although this assumption may not hold. In a later analysis, HLA-associated TCR beta chains showed more clonal expansion and lower generation probabilities than non-associated chains that were equally common. According to the authors, the approach could potentially be generalized to other disease states and immunological phenotypes. HLA typing was unavailable for some donors at each locus, so association tests used only the typed subset. A further reported finding was that TCR beta sequences accurately predicted the HLA-A and HLA-B alleles for most subjects in the first cohort. A few of the identified cytomegalovirus-associated TCR beta chains were confirmed in vitro to be specific for cytomegalovirus antigens. According to a later analysis, TCR association rates differed among HLA loci, with DRB1 alleles showing the most associated TCRs and HLA-C alleles showing the fewest. In a later genetic analysis, fewer N-insertions in productive TCRs were reported among donors in an Asian-associated ancestry cluster than the roughly 670-donor mean. Several of the top co-occurrence clusters appeared to be linked to parvovirus B19, influenza, CMV and Epstein-Barr virus, according to a later analysis. Specific HLA alleles were associated with 18,000 or so TCR beta sequences at a false discovery rate of 0.05 in a later analysis. When HLA alleles, especially DR and DQ, strongly co-occurred, attributing TCR associations to individual alleles was difficult. An association between a missense DCLRE1C variant and V-gene and J-gene trimming of TCR beta chains was found in a later genetic analysis and replicated in an independent cohort. A cluster of highly shared sequence variants was judged likely to represent a technical artifact of the sequencing pipeline. Linkage disequilibrium might explain the correlated functional status among segregating V segments, but an unknown experimental factor could not be ruled out. For the cohort, immune exposure information was limited to CMV serostatus. Because the 87-base-pair reads could not distinguish some IMGT-functional V segments, including TRBV6-2 and TRBV6-3, those segments were excluded. A later analysis found that most CMV-associated TCR beta chains appeared HLA-restricted, with HLA associations seemingly driven largely by CMV exposure. Most TCR sequences were observed very rarely across donors, whereas some public TCRs were present in many individuals. This cohort had only TCR beta chains sequenced, and the lack of alpha or paired-chain data limited which features could be detected. An earlier analysis of approximately 500 of the donors showed that most TCR beta V segments appeared in productive rearrangements either about 90% or about 30% of the time, which broadly matched IMGT annotations. Because counts were too low, about 18 rarely observed V segments, including chromosome 9 orphons, were excluded from the earlier analysis of several hundred of the donors. In both the original and validation cohorts, the classifier was reported to diagnose cytomegalovirus status with high specificity and sensitivity. In the study, around 150 TCR beta chains were listed as associated with cytomegalovirus.

The source of this sequence is a male donor in good health and CMV-seropositive. This chain joins TRBV27 to TRBJ2-2; the D segment could be TRBD1, given 6 matching bases. The sample consisted of PBMCs. The DNA sequence is given as TGTGCCAGCAAGGGGGTCAGTTGGTATGACACCGGGGAGCTGTTTTTT. It is translated as CASKGVSWYDTGELFF.